The 31 T cell receptor beta chains listed next were all sequenced from one sample in a study of blood T cell repertoires in COVID-19. The protocol was immunoSEQ multiplex PCR, while the TCRdb copy is restricted to in-frame clones and leaves out a portion. The sample has roughly 140,000 clones; around nine tenths are singletons. Sequenced material: PBMCs or T cells enriched from blood (not recorded which). These receptors were obtained from a woman aged 25-40 years with acute COVID-19.

The V and J genes are TRBV5-1 and TRBJ1-1, with 7 bases lining up with TRBD1. The germline V gene encodes CDR1 SGHRS and CDR2 YFSETQ. This CDR3 contains 18 residues. The V gene end was trimmed by 4 bases and the J gene end by 0 bases; junction bases not matched to a gene: 15. The CDR3 nucleotides read TGCGCCAGCAGCCCGAACTCATGGGGCCAGGGGGTGAACACTGAAGCTTTCTTT. This codes for CASSPNSWGQGVNTEAFF.

The chain couples TRBV7-2 to TRBJ2-7; 9 bases fit TRBD2. V gave up 5 bases and J gave up 4 bases; unmatched junction bases: 9. The CDR3 length is 15 residues. Germline CDR1 SGHTA, CDR2 FQGNSA. CDR3: CASSVVTSGGYEQYF. In DNA form, the CDR3 reads TGTGCCAGCAGCGTCGTGACTAGCGGTGGTTACGAGCAGTACTTC. The variable domain in full, with the rest retrieved from reference TRBV7-2 and TRBJ2-7, is GAGVSQSPSNKVTEKGKDVELRCDPISGHTALYWYRQSLGQGLEFLIYFQGNSAPDKSGLPSDRFSAERTGGSVSTLTIQRTQQEDSAVYLCASSVVTSGGYEQYFGPGTRLTVT.

Notes on this clone: A junction end diverges from the germline sequence, so it may reflect a read error. V gene TRBV6-2 or TRBV6-3 combines with J gene TRBJ2-1, with D possibly matching TRBD1 (6 bases). Germline assignment: CDR1 MNHEY and CDR2 SVGEGT. The CDR3 covers 15 residues. This CDR3 is CASSYWTAPYNEQFF. CDR3 bases: TGTGCCAGCAGTTACTGGACAGCCCCCTATAATGAGCAGTTCTTC.

The rearrangement joins TRBV7-8 to TRBJ2-3; perhaps TRBD2 as D (6 bases). Trimming stripped 5 bases from V and 7 bases from J, with 10 bases between. This CDR3 is 12 amino acids long. Germline V gene lookup returns CDR1 SGHVS and CDR2 FQNEAQ. CDR3 nucleotide sequence: TGTGCCAGCAGCCCCGGGGGTTATACGCAGTATTTT. Protein: CASSPGGYTQYF.

V is TRBV18 and J is TRBJ1-4; the match to TRBD1 covers 10 bases. Germline CDR1 is KGHSH and CDR2 is LQKENI. The CDR3 is made up of 16 amino acids. The V segment lost 3 bases and the J segment 2 bases; nucleotides outside the gene matches: 3. The CDR3 loop is CASSPRQGATNEKLFF. The DNA of the CDR3 is TGTGCCAGCTCACCGAGACAGGGGGCGACTAATGAAAAACTGTTTTTT.

This chain uses TRBV7-2 with TRBJ2-7; 9 bases agree with TRBD1. The CDR3 is 15 residues long. Germline V gene data show CDR1 as SGHTA and CDR2 as FQGNSA. Germline trimming cut 5 bases from V and 3 bases from J; bases unmatched to any gene: 8. The CDR3 protein is CASSPDGTGYYEQYF. For the CDR3, the DNA is TGTGCCAGCAGCCCGGACGGGACAGGGTACTACGAGCAGTACTTC.

This clone was detected only once. The J gene is TRBJ2-5, the V gene TRBV7-9; TRBD2 matches at 8 bases. Germline CDR1 reads SEHNR; CDR2 reads FQNEAQ (reference sequence). V shed 1 base and J 5 bases; nucleotides not matched to a gene: 6. The CDR3 consists of 15 residues. The CDR3 nucleotides read TGTGCCAGCAGCTTAGGAGCGGGAGAGCCCGAGACCCAGTACTTC. Translation gives CASSLGAGEPETQYF. Full variable domain (outside the CDR3, taken from reference TRBV7-9 and TRBJ2-5): DTGVSQNPRHKITKRGQNVTFRCDPISEHNRLYWYRQTLGQGPEFLTYFQNEAQLEKSRLLSDRFSAERPKGSFSTLEIQRTEQGDSAMYLCASSLGAGEPETQYFGPGTRLLVL.

This chain links TRBV10-3 with TRBJ1-1; no definite D call. Trimming pared 4 bases from V and 8 bases from J, leaving 14 bases between. Germline CDR1 and CDR2: ENHRY and SYGVKD. This CDR3 region has 13 residues. CDR3 bases: TGTGCCATCAGTGCCTCTTCGAGTTCCGAAGCTTTCTTT. Its translation is CAISASSSSEAFF.

This rearrangement joins TRBV10-3 to TRBJ1-1; TRBD1 might be the D (6 bases). CDR1 and CDR2 (germline): ENHRY, SYGVKD. Trimming left V 2 bases short and J 5 bases short, with 12 bases between. The CDR3 consists of 14 residues. The CDR3, as DNA: TGTGCCATCAGTGAGACAGGGTTAGAAACTGAAGCTTTCTTT. It translates to CAISETGLETEAFF.

This rearrangement joins TRBV19 to TRBJ2-6; TRBD1 matches at 7 bases. This CDR3 has 19 residues. Germline lookup yields CDR1 LNHDA and CDR2 SQIVND (reference sequence). Germline trimming cut 5 bases from V and 0 bases from J; bases unmatched to any gene: 13. The CDR3 nucleotides are TGTGCCAGTAGTGTACCGGGACAGACTTTACTCTCTGGGGCCAACGTCCTGACTTTC. Its protein product is CASSVPGQTLLSGANVLTF.

The chain recombines TRBV19 with TRBJ1-1, with D unclear. This CDR3 contains 16 residues. V lost 4 bases to trimming and J lost 5 bases, with 20 bases between them. The germline V gene encodes CDR1 LNHDA and CDR2 SQIVND (reference sequence). The CDR3: CASSTTTEPRRTEAFF. The CDR3 nucleotides read TGTGCCAGTAGTACCACGACCGAGCCGAGGAGGACTGAAGCTTTCTTT.

The rearrangement joins TRBV28 to TRBJ2-3; D may be TRBD1 (6 bases). The germline V gene has CDR1 MDHEN and CDR2 SYDVKM. Trimming took 6 bases from V and 2 from J, leaving 15 bases between them. This CDR3 comprises 15 residues. The CDR3 sequence is CASSPPRGPTDTQYF. The CDR3 bases are TGTGCCAGCAGCCCCCCCAGGGGACCCACAGATACGCAGTATTTT.

The chain joins TRBV4-3 to TRBJ1-2; no definite D call. V lost 0 bases and J lost 7, with 15 bases in between. The CDR3 covers 15 residues. Looked up from germline, CDR1 is LGHNA and CDR2 is YSLEER. The CDR3 spells CASSQDKAKRAGYTF. DNA of the CDR3: TGCGCCAGCAGCCAAGATAAAGCTAAGAGGGCTGGCTACACCTTC.

This chain connects TRBV6-6 to TRBJ1-1, with unresolved D. Germline V gene sequence: CDR1 MNHNY, CDR2 SVGAGI (reference sequence). Trimming stripped 0 bases from V and 3 bases from J, with 5 bases between. The CDR3 is 13 residues long. CDR3 nucleotide sequence: TGTGCCAGCAGTTACTCGTCTGACACTGAAGCTTTCTTT. Translating gives CASSYSSDTEAFF.

The chain couples TRBV10-1 to TRBJ2-1; TRBD2 matches at 11 bases. Unmatched junction bases numbered 14, after V lost 7 bases and J lost 0 bases. The CDR3 is 19 residues long. Per germline, CDR1 WNHNN and CDR2 SYGVQD (reference sequence). The CDR3 DNA reads TGCGCCAGCACCCACCTTGAGACTAGCGGGATTCCCTCCTACAATGAGCAGTTCTTC. As protein: CASTHLETSGIPSYNEQFF.

This chain joins TRBV6-5 and TRBJ1-5; maybe TRBD1 (5 bases). V lost 5 bases to trimming and J lost 0 bases, with 11 bases between them. This CDR3 contains 15 residues. The germline V gene has CDR1 MNHEY and CDR2 SVGAGI. CDR3 sequence: CASSRQWDSNQPQHF. CDR3 DNA sequence: TGTGCCAGCAGTCGACAGTGGGATAGCAATCAGCCCCAGCATTTT.

The chain combines TRBV19 with TRBJ2-2, with D unclear. Germline V gene data show CDR1 as LNHDA and CDR2 as SQIVND (reference sequence). The CDR3 is 12 amino acids. Trimming stripped 3 bases from V and 6 bases from J, with 5 bases between. The CDR3 DNA sequence: TGTGCCAGTAGTATGTGGCCCGGGGAGCTGTTTTTT. It is translated as CASSMWPGELFF.

The rearrangement uses TRBV27 and TRBJ1-1; 8 bases agree with TRBD1. The CDR3 has 13 amino acids. CDR1 is MNHEY and CDR2 is SMNVEV in the germline V gene (reference sequence). V shed 4 bases, J shed 4 bases, and the junction held 2 bases outside the gene matches. CDR3 DNA: TGTGCCAGCAGTTGGACAGGGCCCACTGAAGCTTTCTTT. Encoded protein: CASSWTGPTEAFF.

The V call is TRBV27, the J call TRBJ1-2; D not certain. In germline, CDR1 is MNHEY, CDR2 SMNVEV (reference sequence). This CDR3 is 14 amino acids long. V gave up 5 bases and J gave up 5 bases, with 15 bases separating them. The CDR3 nucleotides read TGTGCCAGCAGTACCCGGAGAGGGTGGTATGGCTACACCTTC. This encodes CASSTRRGWYGYTF.

This sequence joins TRBV19 and TRBJ1-5, with TRBD1 identical over 11 bases. V was pared by 6 bases and J by 4 bases, with 8 bases of the junction left unmatched. Germline V lookup: CDR1 LNHDA, CDR2 SQIVND (reference sequence). This CDR3 is built from 16 residues. The CDR3 region is CASSTRTGGYNQPQHF. The CDR3 bases are TGTGCCAGTAGCACCAGGACAGGGGGCTATAATCAGCCCCAGCATTTT.

The chain recombines TRBV7-2 with TRBJ2-4; 7 bases match TRBD2. Germline loops: CDR1 SGHTA, CDR2 FQGNSA. Trimming removed 3 bases from V and 5 bases from J; junction bases left unmatched: 7. The CDR3 runs to 15 residues. The CDR3 is CASSFRAGNENIQYF. CDR3 nucleotides: TGTGCCAGCAGCTTTAGAGCGGGAAACGAAAACATTCAGTACTTC.

The V call is TRBV28, the J call TRBJ1-2; TRBD1 aligns across 7 bases. V gave up 5 bases and J gave up 8 bases; unmatched junction bases: 11. CDR1 is MDHEN and CDR2 is SYDVKM in the germline V gene. The CDR3 is 14 amino acids. CDR3 region: CASSAFRQGHGYTF. CDR3 coding DNA: TGTGCCAGCAGTGCCTTCCGACAGGGACACGGCTACACCTTC.

The chain employs TRBV5-5 and TRBJ2-3, with TRBD2 matching 7 bases. The CDR3 totals 15 residues. Germline V gene lookup returns CDR1 SGHKS and CDR2 YYEKEE (reference sequence). V lost 1 base to trimming and J lost 2 bases; unmatched junction nucleotides: 4. CDR3 nucleotide sequence: TGTGCCAGCAGCTTGAGCGGGGTATACACAGATACGCAGTATTTT. Amino acid sequence: CASSLSGVYTDTQYF.

V is TRBV29-1 and J is TRBJ2-7, with 7 bases matching TRBD2. The CDR3 is 14 residues long. Germline-derived CDR1 and CDR2 are SQVTM and ANQGSEA. J lost 2 bases, V lost 4 bases, and 8 bases had no gene match. This chain's CDR3 is CSVGGASGTYEQYF. In nucleotides, the CDR3 is TGCAGCGTTGGGGGAGCTAGCGGAACCTACGAGCAGTACTTC.

V usage is TRBV3-1 (or the pseudogene TRBV3-2) and J usage is TRBJ2-1; the match to TRBD2 covers 13 bases. With V trimmed by 3 bases and J by 6 bases, 11 bases remained unmatched. CDR1 is LGHDT, CDR2 YNNKEL, per germline (reference sequence). The CDR3 is 18 amino acids. Here the CDR3 reads CASSQHVPGLAGFNEQFF. DNA for the CDR3: TGTGCCAGCAGCCAGCACGTACCGGGACTAGCGGGATTCAATGAGCAGTTCTTC.

The chain employs TRBV4-3 and TRBJ2-1, with 8 bases lining up with TRBD2. V was clipped by 1 base and J by 1 base; unmatched bases: 9. The CDR3 is made up of 18 amino acids. Germline V CDR1 and CDR2: LGHNA, YSLEER. Here the CDR3 reads CASSQAAGVSWSYNEQFF. Here the CDR3 DNA reads TGCGCCAGCAGCCAAGCAGCGGGAGTAAGTTGGTCCTACAATGAGCAGTTCTTC.

V and J are TRBV11-2 and TRBJ1-2; D not resolved. Germline lookup yields CDR1 SGHAT and CDR2 FQNNGV. Trimming shortened V by 6 bases and J by 3 bases, and 5 bases separated the two germline ends. The CDR3 length is 11 residues. CDR3 region: CASSQYYGYTF. The CDR3 bases are TGTGCCAGCAGTCAATACTATGGCTACACCTTC.

This clone came up a few times. This chain uses TRBV28 with TRBJ1-3; unclear D gene. Per germline, CDR1 MDHEN and CDR2 SYDVKM. V was pared by 1 base and J by 1 base, with 5 bases between. The CDR3 spans 14 residues. The CDR3 region is CASSLSLSGNTIYF. DNA for the CDR3: TGTGCCAGCAGTTTATCCCTATCTGGAAACACCATATATTTT.

The V and J genes are TRBV28 and TRBJ2-7, with no clear D. From germline, CDR1 is MDHEN and CDR2 SYDVKM. CDR3 length equals 13 residues. Trimming stripped 3 bases from V and 5 bases from J, with 11 bases between. DNA of the CDR3: TGTGCCAGCAGTTTCTCAGATTTCAACGAGCAGTACTTC. It is translated as CASSFSDFNEQYF.

The gene calls are TRBV5-1 and TRBJ2-1; unclear D gene. The CDR3 runs 11 residues. V gave up 4 bases and J gave up 8 bases, with 7 bases separating them. CDR1 and CDR2 from the germline V gene are SGHRS and YFSETQ. This CDR3 is CASSPSDEQFF. CDR3 DNA: TGCGCCAGCAGCCCCAGCGATGAGCAGTTCTTC.

The chain is built from TRBV7-9 and TRBJ1-5, with 7 bases matching TRBD1. Losses at the gene ends were 5 bases for V and 4 bases for J; bases not matched to a gene: 8. CDR3 length equals 15 residues. The germline V gene encodes CDR1 SEHNR and CDR2 FQNEAQ (reference sequence). DNA of the CDR3: TGTGCCAGCAGCCCCCTGGGACAGACGAATCAGCCCCAGCATTTT. This codes for CASSPLGQTNQPQHF.